The 3 T cell receptor beta chains listed next were all sequenced from one sample in a study of metastatic and nonmetastatic thyroid tumors. Before thyroid surgery, none of the patients had received any treatment. Through MiXCR, TCRdb re-clonotyped the PCR reads. The sample records around 6,000 clones, 33% being singletons. The specimen was adjacent normal tissue. These receptor sequences come from a male donor with papillary thyroid cancer or a benign thyroid nodule (not recorded which). Some clones in this sample may be carry-over from other donors' samples.

The chain has TRBV7-8 and TRBJ1-5, with 8 bases aligning to TRBD1. V was pared by 3 bases and J by 2 bases, with 0 bases of the junction left unmatched. This CDR3 spans 14 amino acids. CDR1 is SGHVS, CDR2 FQNEAQ, per germline. Written as DNA, the CDR3 is TGTGCCAGCAGCTTGGGACAGGGCAATCAGCCCCAGCATTTT. This gives the protein CASSLGQGNQPQHF. Full variable domain (outside the CDR3, taken from reference TRBV7-8 and TRBJ1-5): GAGVSQSPRYKVAKRGQDVALRCDPISGHVSLFWYQQALGQGPEFLTYFQNEAQLDKSGLPSDRFFAERPEGSVSTLKIQRTQQEDSAVYLCASSLGQGNQPQHFGDGTRLSIL.

The chain is built from TRBV30 and TRBJ1-2, with D possibly TRBD1 on 5 matching bases. CDR3 size: 14 residues. V was clipped by 3 bases and J by 4 bases, with 15 bases between them. The V gene's germline CDR1 is GTSNPN and CDR2 SVGIG (reference sequence). This chain's CDR3 is CAWSINTGVYGYTF. CDR3 bases: TGTGCCTGGAGCATTAATACAGGAGTCTATGGCTACACCTTC.

The chain uses TRBV4-1 and TRBJ2-1; D call uncertain. The CDR3 is made up of 13 amino acids. The ends were cut back, 0 bases at V and 6 bases at J, with 6 bases in the middle. The V gene's germline CDR1 is MGHRA and CDR2 YSYEKL. CDR3 residues: CASSQDFLNEQFF. DNA for the CDR3: TGCGCCAGCAGCCAAGACTTCCTCAATGAGCAGTTCTTC.